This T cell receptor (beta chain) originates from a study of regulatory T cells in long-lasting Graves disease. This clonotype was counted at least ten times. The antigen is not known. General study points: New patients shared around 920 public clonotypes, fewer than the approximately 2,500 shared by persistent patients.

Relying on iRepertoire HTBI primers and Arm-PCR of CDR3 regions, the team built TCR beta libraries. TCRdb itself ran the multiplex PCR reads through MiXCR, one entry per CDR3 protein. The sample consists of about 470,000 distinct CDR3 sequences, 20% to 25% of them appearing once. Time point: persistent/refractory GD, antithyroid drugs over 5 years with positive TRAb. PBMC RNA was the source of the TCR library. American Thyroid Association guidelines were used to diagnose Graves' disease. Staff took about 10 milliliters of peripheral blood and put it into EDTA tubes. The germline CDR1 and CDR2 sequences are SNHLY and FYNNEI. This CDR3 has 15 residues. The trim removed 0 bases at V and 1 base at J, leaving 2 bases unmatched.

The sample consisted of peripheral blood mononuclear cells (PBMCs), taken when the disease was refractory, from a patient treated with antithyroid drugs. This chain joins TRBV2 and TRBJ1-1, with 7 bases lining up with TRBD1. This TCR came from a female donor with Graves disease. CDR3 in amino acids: CASSEARTGNTEAFF. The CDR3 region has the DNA TGTGCCAGCAGTGAAGCAAGGACAGGGAACACTGAAGCTTTCTTT.